This T cell receptor (beta chain) stems from a study of OX40 agonist ivuxolimab in advanced cancers. Sequencing used immunoSEQ multiplex PCR; TCRdb keeps in-frame clones, though not all of them. Of some 74,000 clones in the sample, 94% were seen once. Comment on this clone: Other DNA variants within this sample encode the same CDR3.

Sequenced here: CD4+ or CD8+ T cells sorted from blood, sampled in a trial of the OX40 agonist ivuxolimab. This TCR derives from an adult with an advanced solid tumor such as melanoma, head and neck, liver or kidney cancer.

The DNA for the CDR3 is TGTGCCAGTAGTATGGGGATTCAGCCCCAGCATTTT. This gives the protein CASSMGIQPQHF. This chain connects TRBV19 to TRBJ1-5; the D is unclear. Germline assignment: CDR1 LNHDA and CDR2 SQIVND (reference sequence). The CDR3 totals 12 residues. Trimming cost V 3 bases and J 6 bases, with 6 bases left between them.